This T cell receptor beta chain was captured by sequencing in a study of identical twins. TCRdb analysed the 5' RACE reads with MiXCR anew, one entry per CDR3 protein. The table has 270,000 or so distinct CDR3 sequences, about 8% seen once. Between the trimmed V and J ends, which lost 4 bases and 0 bases, there was a span of 11 bases. Germline V gives CDR1 SGDLS, CDR2 YYNGEE. The CDR3 runs to 14 residues. Whole-study results and caveats: Out-of-frame alpha sequences common to twins exhibited a surplus of low generation probability.

To note about this clonotype: Antigen specificity is unknown.

This same sample was also taken into another study, of yellow fever vaccine responses in identical twins.

Material for sequencing was CD8+ T cells sorted from blood. The chain employs TRBV9 and TRBJ2-7; D unresolved. This TCR derives from a woman between 18 and 29 years old in good health. CDR3 loop: CASSSRLDSYEQYF. In DNA, the CDR3 is TGTGCCAGCAGCTCAAGACTCGACTCCTACGAGCAGTACTTC.